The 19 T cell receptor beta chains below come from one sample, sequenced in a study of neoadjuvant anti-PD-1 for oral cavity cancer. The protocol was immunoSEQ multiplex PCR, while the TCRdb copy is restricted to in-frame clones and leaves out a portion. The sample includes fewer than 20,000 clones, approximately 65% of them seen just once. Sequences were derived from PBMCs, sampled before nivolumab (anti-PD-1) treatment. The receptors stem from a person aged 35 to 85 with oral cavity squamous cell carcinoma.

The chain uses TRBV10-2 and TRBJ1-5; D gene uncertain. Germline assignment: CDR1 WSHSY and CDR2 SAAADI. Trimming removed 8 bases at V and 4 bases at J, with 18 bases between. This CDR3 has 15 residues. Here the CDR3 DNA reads TGCGCCAGCTGGGAGGGCAGGTCGGGTAATCAGCCCCAGCATTTT. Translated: CASWEGRSGNQPQHF.

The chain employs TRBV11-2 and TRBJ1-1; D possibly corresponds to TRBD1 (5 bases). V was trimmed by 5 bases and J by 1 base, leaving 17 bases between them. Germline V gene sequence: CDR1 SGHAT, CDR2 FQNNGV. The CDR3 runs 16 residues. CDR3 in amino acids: CASSPSRGMRNTEAFF. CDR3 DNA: TGTGCCAGCAGCCCCAGTCGGGGGATGAGGAACACTGAAGCTTTCTTT.

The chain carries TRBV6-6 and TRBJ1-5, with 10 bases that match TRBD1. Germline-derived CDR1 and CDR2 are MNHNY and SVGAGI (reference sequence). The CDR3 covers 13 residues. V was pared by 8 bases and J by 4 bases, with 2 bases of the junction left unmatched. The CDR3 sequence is CASEDRGNQPQHF. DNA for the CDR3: TGTGCCAGCGAGGACAGGGGGAATCAGCCCCAGCATTTT.

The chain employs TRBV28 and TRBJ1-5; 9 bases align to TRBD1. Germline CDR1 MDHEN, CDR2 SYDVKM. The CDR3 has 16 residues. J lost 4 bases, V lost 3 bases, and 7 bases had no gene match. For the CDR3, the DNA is TGTGCCAGCAGTTTGCGCCCGACAGGGGGAAATCAGCCCCAGCATTTT. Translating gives CASSLRPTGGNQPQHF.

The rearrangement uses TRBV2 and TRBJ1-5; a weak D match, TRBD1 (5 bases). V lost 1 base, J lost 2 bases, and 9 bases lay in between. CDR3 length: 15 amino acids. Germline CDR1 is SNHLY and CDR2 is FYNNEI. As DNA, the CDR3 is TGTGCCAGCAGTGAAGGAGGGGCCCGCAATCAGCCCCAGCATTTT. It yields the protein CASSEGGARNQPQHF.

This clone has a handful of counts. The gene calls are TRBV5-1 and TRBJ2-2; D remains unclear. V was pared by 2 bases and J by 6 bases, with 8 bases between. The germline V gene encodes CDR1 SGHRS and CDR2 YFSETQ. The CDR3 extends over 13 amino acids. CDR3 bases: TGCGCCAGCAGCTTTCGGGTTCCCGGGGAGCTGTTTTTT. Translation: CASSFRVPGELFF.

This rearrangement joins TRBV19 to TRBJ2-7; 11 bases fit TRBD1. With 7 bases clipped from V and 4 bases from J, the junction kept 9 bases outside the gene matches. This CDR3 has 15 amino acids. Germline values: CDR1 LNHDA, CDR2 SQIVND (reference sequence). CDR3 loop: CASTPGTGGGYEQYF. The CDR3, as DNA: TGTGCCAGTACCCCCGGGACAGGGGGAGGTTACGAGCAGTACTTC.

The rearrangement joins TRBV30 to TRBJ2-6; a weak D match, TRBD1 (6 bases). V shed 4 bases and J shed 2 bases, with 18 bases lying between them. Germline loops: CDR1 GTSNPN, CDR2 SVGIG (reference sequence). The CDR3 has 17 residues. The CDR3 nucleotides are TGTGCCTGGATTGGACAGCTGGAAGGGACTGGGGCCAACGTCCTGACTTTC. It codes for CAWIGQLEGTGANVLTF.

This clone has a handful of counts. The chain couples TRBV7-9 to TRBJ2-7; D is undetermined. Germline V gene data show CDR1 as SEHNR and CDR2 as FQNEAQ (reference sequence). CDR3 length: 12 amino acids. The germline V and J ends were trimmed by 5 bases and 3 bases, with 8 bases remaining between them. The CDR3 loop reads CASSILSYEQYF. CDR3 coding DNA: TGTGCCAGCAGCATACTCAGCTACGAGCAGTACTTC.

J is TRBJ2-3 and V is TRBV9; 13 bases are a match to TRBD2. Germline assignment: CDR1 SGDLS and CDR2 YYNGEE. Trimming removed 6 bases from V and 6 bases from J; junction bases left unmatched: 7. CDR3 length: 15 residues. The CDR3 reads CASTLGLAGVDTQYF. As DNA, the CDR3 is TGTGCCAGCACCCTAGGACTAGCGGGAGTCGATACGCAGTATTTT.

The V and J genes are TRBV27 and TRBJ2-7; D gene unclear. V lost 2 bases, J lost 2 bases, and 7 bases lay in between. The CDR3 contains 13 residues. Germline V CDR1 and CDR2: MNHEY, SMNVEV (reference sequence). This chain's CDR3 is CASSLAKTYEQYF. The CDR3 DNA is TGTGCCAGCAGTTTAGCGAAGACCTACGAGCAGTACTTC.

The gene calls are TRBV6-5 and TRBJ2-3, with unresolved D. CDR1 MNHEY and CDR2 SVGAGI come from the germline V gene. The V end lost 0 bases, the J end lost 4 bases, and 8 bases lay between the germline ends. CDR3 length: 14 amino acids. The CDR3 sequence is CASSYSHTADTQYF. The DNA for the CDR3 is TGTGCCAGCAGTTACTCCCACACCGCAGATACGCAGTATTTT.

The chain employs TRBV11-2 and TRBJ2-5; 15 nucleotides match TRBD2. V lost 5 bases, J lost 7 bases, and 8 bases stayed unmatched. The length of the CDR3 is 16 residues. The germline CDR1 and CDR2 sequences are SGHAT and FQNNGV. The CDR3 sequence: CASSPGLAGGLVTQYF. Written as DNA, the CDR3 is TGTGCCAGCAGCCCAGGACTAGCGGGAGGGCTAGTGACCCAGTACTTC.

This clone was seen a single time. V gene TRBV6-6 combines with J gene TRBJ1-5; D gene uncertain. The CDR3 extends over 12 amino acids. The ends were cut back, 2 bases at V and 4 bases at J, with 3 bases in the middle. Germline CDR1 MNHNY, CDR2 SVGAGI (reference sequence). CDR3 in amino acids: CASSYRNQPQHF. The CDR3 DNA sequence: TGTGCCAGCAGTTACAGGAATCAGCCCCAGCATTTT.

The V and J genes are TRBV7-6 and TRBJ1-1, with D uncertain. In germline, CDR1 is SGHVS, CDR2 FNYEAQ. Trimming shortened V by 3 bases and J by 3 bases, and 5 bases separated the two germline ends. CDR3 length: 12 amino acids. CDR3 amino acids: CASSFGDTEAFF. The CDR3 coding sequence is TGTGCCAGCAGCTTTGGGGACACTGAAGCTTTCTTT.

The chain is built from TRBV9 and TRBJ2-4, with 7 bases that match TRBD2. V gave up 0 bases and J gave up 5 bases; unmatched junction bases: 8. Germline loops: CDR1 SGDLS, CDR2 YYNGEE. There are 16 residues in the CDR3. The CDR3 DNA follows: TGTGCCAGCAGCGTAGGCGTCGCGGGAGCGGAAAACATTCAGTACTTC. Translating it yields CASSVGVAGAENIQYF. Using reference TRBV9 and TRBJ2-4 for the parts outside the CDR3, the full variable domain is DSGVTQTPKHLITATGQRVTLRCSPRSGDLSVYWYQQSLDQGLQFLIQYYNGEERAKGNILERFSAQQFPDLHSELNLSSLELGDSALYFCASSVGVAGAENIQYFGAGTRLSVL.

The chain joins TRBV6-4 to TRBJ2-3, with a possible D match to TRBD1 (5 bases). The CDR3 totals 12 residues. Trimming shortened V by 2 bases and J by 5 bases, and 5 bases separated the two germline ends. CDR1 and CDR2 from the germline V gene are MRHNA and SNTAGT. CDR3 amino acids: CASSDGQDTQYF. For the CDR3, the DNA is TGTGCCAGCAGTGACGGACAAGATACGCAGTATTTT.

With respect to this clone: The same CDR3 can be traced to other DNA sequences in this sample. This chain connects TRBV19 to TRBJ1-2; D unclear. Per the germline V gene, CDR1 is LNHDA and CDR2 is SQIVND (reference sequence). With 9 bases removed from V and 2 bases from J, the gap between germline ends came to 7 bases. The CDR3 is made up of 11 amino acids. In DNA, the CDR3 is TGTGCCAGCTCTAGGAACTATGGCTACACCTTC. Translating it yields CASSRNYGYTF.

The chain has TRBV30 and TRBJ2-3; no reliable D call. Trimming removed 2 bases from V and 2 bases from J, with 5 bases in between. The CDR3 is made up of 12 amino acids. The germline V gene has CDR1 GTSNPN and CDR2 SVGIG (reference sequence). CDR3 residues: CAWSPPTDTQYF. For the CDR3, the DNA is TGTGCCTGGAGTCCGCCCACAGATACGCAGTATTTT. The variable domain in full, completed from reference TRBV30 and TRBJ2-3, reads SQTIHQWPATLVQPVGSPLSLECTVEGTSNPNLYWYRQAAGRGLQLLFYSVGIGQISSEVPQNLSASRPQDRQFILSSKKLLLSDSGFYLCAWSPPTDTQYFGPGTRLTVL.